The 24 T cell receptor beta chains below were found in one sample sequenced in a study of cytomegalovirus exposure and HLA in healthy donors. Researchers ran the PCR with 60 Vbeta and 13 Jbeta primers. Here immunoSEQ multiplex PCR was the method, and the copy in TCRdb shows in-frame clones only, minus some. The table shows roughly 80,000 clones, with 73% occurring only once. Source material: PBMCs. Receptor source: a woman aged 40 to 50 in good health and CMV-seropositive.

The V call is TRBV2, the J call TRBJ2-3, with D perhaps matching TRBD2 (6 bases). This CDR3 is built from 13 residues. Germline loops: CDR1 SNHLY, CDR2 FYNNEI. V was pared by 6 bases and J by 8 bases, with 15 bases between. The CDR3 here is CASSGSGPGTQYF. CDR3 nucleotide sequence: TGTGCCAGCAGCGGCAGCGGGCCAGGTACGCAGTATTTT.

In this sample, this clone turned up a few times. The gene calls are TRBV6-1 and TRBJ1-2; no clear D gene. Germline CDR1 MNHNS, CDR2 SASEGT. V was cut by 5 bases and J by 2 bases, with 3 bases left in between. This CDR3 has 11 amino acids. This chain's CDR3 is CASSTNYGYTF. Here the CDR3 DNA reads TGTGCCAGCAGTACAAACTATGGCTACACCTTC.

This chain uses TRBV28 with TRBJ1-1; a possible D gene is TRBD1 (5 bases). Trimming removed 6 bases from V and 6 bases from J, with 11 bases in between. Germline V lookup: CDR1 MDHEN, CDR2 SYDVKM. CDR3 length equals 12 residues. CDR3 DNA: TGTGCCAGCAGACCCGCGGGGGCTGAAGCTTTCTTT. It yields the protein CASRPAGAEAFF.

V gene TRBV9 combines with J gene TRBJ2-5; possible D gene TRBD2, 6 bases. Per the germline V gene, CDR1 is SGDLS and CDR2 is YYNGEE. This CDR3 has 13 amino acids. Trimming pared 0 bases from V and 7 bases from J, leaving 10 bases between. The CDR3 coding sequence is TGTGCCAGCAGCGTAGGGACTACTTGGACCCAGTACTTC. Translation gives CASSVGTTWTQYF.

CDR3 sequence reads: CASTLGGTGGIGELFF. The CDR3 nucleotides are TGTGCCAGCACCCTGGGGGGGACAGGGGGTATCGGGGAGCTGTTTTTT. The chain has TRBV28 and TRBJ2-2, with 11 bases fitting TRBD1. Unmatched junction bases numbered 11, after V lost 7 bases and J lost 7 bases. Germline values: CDR1 MDHEN, CDR2 SYDVKM. The CDR3 loop spans 16 amino acids.

The V and J genes are TRBV11-1 and TRBJ2-1, with 8 bases fitting TRBD1. Germline V CDR1 and CDR2: SGHAT, FQDESV (reference sequence). The CDR3 is made up of 13 amino acids. Trimming removed 7 bases from V and 7 bases from J; junction bases left unmatched: 6. The CDR3 sequence is CASTETGANEQFF. CDR3 in DNA: TGTGCCAGCACCGAGACAGGGGCGAATGAGCAGTTCTTC.

V gene TRBV6-1 combines with J gene TRBJ2-3; D is ambiguous. Germline V CDR1 and CDR2: MNHNS, SASEGT. This CDR3 contains 16 residues. The V gene lost 4 bases and the J gene lost 0 bases, with 14 bases spanning the gap. In DNA form, the CDR3 reads TGTGCCAGCAGTGGTGGGCAGCTAACTAGCACAGATACGCAGTATTTT. The encoded protein is CASSGGQLTSTDTQYF.

V usage is TRBV30 and J usage is TRBJ1-4; no reliable D call. The CDR3 covers 14 residues. The V end lost 1 base, the J end lost 8 bases, and 14 bases lay between the germline ends. Germline CDR1 is GTSNPN and CDR2 is SVGIG (reference sequence). DNA of the CDR3: TGTGCCTGGAGTGGAGGCCGACCCGGCGAAAAACTGTTTTTT. This sequence encodes CAWSGGRPGEKLFF. Variable domain in full (rest from reference TRBV30 and TRBJ1-4): SQTIHQWPATLVQPVGSPLSLECTVEGTSNPNLYWYRQAAGRGLQLLFYSVGIGQISSEVPQNLSASRPQDRQFILSSKKLLLSDSGFYLCAWSGGRPGEKLFFGSGTQLSVL.

This chain links TRBV9 with TRBJ2-5; 9 bases are a match to TRBD2. The CDR3 is 15 amino acids. The germline V gene has CDR1 SGDLS and CDR2 YYNGEE. With 3 bases clipped from V and 4 bases from J, the junction kept 7 bases outside the gene matches. The CDR3 spells CASSADRGGVETQYF. For the CDR3, the DNA is TGTGCCAGCAGCGCCGACCGCGGGGGGGTAGAGACCCAGTACTTC.

The rearrangement uses TRBV5-1 and TRBJ2-3; 12 bases are shared with TRBD2. From germline, CDR1 is SGHRS and CDR2 YFSETQ. The CDR3 is 18 amino acids. The V gene end was trimmed by 0 bases and the J gene end by 5 bases; junction bases not matched to a gene: 10. CDR3 DNA sequence: TGCGCCAGCAGCTTGGATTTTGTCCTAGCGGGGGGGGTAGATACGCAGTATTTT. It encodes CASSLDFVLAGGVDTQYF.

In DNA, the CDR3 is TGTGCCAGCAGTCTTATCCGGGACAGGGTTAGCAATCAGCCCCAGCATTTT. The encoded protein is CASSLIRDRVSNQPQHF. J is TRBJ1-5 and V is TRBV27; 9 bases fit TRBD1. CDR1 is MNHEY, CDR2 SMNVEV, per germline (reference sequence). The CDR3 extends over 17 amino acids. J gave up 0 bases and V 5 bases, and 8 bases lay outside the gene matches.

The rearrangement joins TRBV9 to TRBJ2-1; maybe TRBD2 (5 bases). The CDR3 sequence is 13 residues long. Germline assignment: CDR1 SGDLS and CDR2 YYNGEE. Trimming took 0 bases from V and 7 from J, leaving 8 bases between them. CDR3 sequence (DNA): TGTGCCAGCAGCGTAGATTGGAGGAATGAGCAGTTCTTC. This encodes CASSVDWRNEQFF.

The J gene is TRBJ1-5, the V gene TRBV27; D unclear. Trimming shortened V by 4 bases and J by 4 bases, and 8 bases separated the two germline ends. Germline-derived CDR1 and CDR2 are MNHEY and SMNVEV (reference sequence). The CDR3 extends over 13 amino acids. This CDR3 reads CASSSPGNQPQHF. The DNA for the CDR3 is TGTGCCAGCAGTTCCCCCGGGAATCAGCCCCAGCATTTT.

The V gene is TRBV5-4, the J gene TRBJ2-1; D possibly corresponds to TRBD1 (7 bases). With 2 bases removed from V and 9 bases from J, the gap between germline ends came to 12 bases. This CDR3 comprises 13 residues. From germline, CDR1 is SGHNT and CDR2 YYREEE (reference sequence). The CDR3 nucleotides are TGTGCCAGCAGCTTATACAGGGGAGGTGAGCAGTTCTTC. Amino acids: CASSLYRGGEQFF. The full variable domain, rest sourced from reference TRBV5-4 and TRBJ2-1, is ETGVTQSPTHLIKTRGQQVTLRCSSQSGHNTVSWYQQALGQGPQFIFQYYREEENGRGNFPPRFSGLQFPNYSSELNVNALELDDSALYLCASSLYRGGEQFFGPGTRLTVL.

The CDR3 sequence is CASSRTSGSTDTQYF. For the CDR3, the DNA is TGTGCCAGCAGCAGGACTAGCGGGAGCACAGATACGCAGTATTTT. The V gene is TRBV5-4, the J gene TRBJ2-3, with 11 bases matching TRBD2. Unmatched junction bases numbered 1, after V lost 4 bases and J lost 0 bases. Per the germline V gene, CDR1 is SGHNT and CDR2 is YYREEE (reference sequence). The CDR3 is 15 amino acids.

The V and J genes are TRBV30 and TRBJ1-5, with a weak D call TRBD1 (6 bases). The V end lost 5 bases, the J end lost 7 bases, and 15 bases lay between the germline ends. CDR3 size: 13 residues. Germline V gene data show CDR1 as GTSNPN and CDR2 as SVGIG (reference sequence). CDR3 nucleotides: TGTGCCTGGGGTAGGGGGATCAGACAGCCCCAGCATTTT. Translated, it gives CAWGRGIRQPQHF. The full variable domain, its missing parts supplied by reference TRBV30 and TRBJ1-5, is SQTIHQWPATLVQPVGSPLSLECTVEGTSNPNLYWYRQAAGRGLQLLFYSVGIGQISSEVPQNLSASRPQDRQFILSSKKLLLSDSGFYLCAWGRGIRQPQHFGDGTRLSIL.

The chain couples TRBV28 to TRBJ2-7; 9 bases align to TRBD1. This CDR3 region has 12 residues. V was clipped by 10 bases and J by 3 bases; unmatched bases: 4. The germline gives CDR1 MDHEN, CDR2 SYDVKM. In DNA, the CDR3 is TGTGCCACCGGGGACAGGGTCTACGAGCAGTACTTC. Its translation: CATGDRVYEQYF.

The chain recombines TRBV18 with TRBJ2-5, with TRBD1 matching over 10 bases. The trim removed 3 bases at V and 5 bases at J, leaving 3 bases unmatched. Germline loops: CDR1 KGHSH, CDR2 LQKENI. CDR3 length: 14 residues. The DNA of the CDR3 is TGTGCCAGCTCACCGGGACAGGGGTACGAGACCCAGTACTTC. Amino acids: CASSPGQGYETQYF.

V and J are TRBV5-8 and TRBJ1-2; D not resolved. This CDR3 region has 14 residues. The V end was cut by 2 bases, the J end by 1 base, with 9 bases between. CDR1 is SGHTS, CDR2 YDEGEE, per germline. Here the CDR3 reads CASSFASVNYGYTF. The DNA for the CDR3 is TGTGCCAGCAGCTTTGCCTCAGTTAACTATGGCTACACCTTC.

The V call is TRBV30, the J call TRBJ1-2, with D possibly being TRBD1 (6 bases). The CDR3 totals 14 residues. Germline V CDR1 and CDR2: GTSNPN, SVGIG (reference sequence). The V end was cut by 3 bases, the J end by 7 bases, with 18 bases between. The chain's CDR3 is CAWRVTGTRGGYTF. Here the CDR3 DNA reads TGTGCCTGGAGAGTAACAGGGACCAGAGGTGGCTACACCTTC.

The chain has TRBV7-2 and TRBJ1-5, with D possibly being TRBD1 (5 bases). Between the trimmed V and J ends, which lost 5 bases and 0 bases, there was a span of 8 bases. CDR1 and CDR2 (germline): SGHTA, FQGNSA. The CDR3 covers 14 residues. This chain's CDR3 is CASSHDSSNQPQHF. The CDR3 bases are TGTGCCAGCAGCCATGACAGTAGCAATCAGCCCCAGCATTTT.

V is TRBV10-3 and J is TRBJ2-1, with D tentatively TRBD2 (5 bases). Germline lookup yields CDR1 ENHRY and CDR2 SYGVKD. The CDR3 contains 15 residues. Deletions cut 4 bases from V and 7 bases from J, with 17 bases between. The DNA of the CDR3 is TGTGCCATCAGTGGGAGTCTAGTAAGAGGGAATGAGCAGTTCTTC. It codes for CAISGSLVRGNEQFF.

The chain joins TRBV2 to TRBJ2-1; 12 bases match TRBD2. The germline V gene has CDR1 SNHLY and CDR2 FYNNEI. The V and J ends lost 11 bases and 6 bases, in that order; junction bases with no gene match: 8. The CDR3 spans 14 residues. The CDR3 spells CASNRLAGVNEQFF. Here the CDR3 DNA reads TGTGCCTCCAACCGACTAGCGGGAGTCAATGAGCAGTTCTTC.

This chain connects TRBV5-1 to TRBJ2-1, with 9 bases lining up with TRBD2. Germline V gene lookup returns CDR1 SGHRS and CDR2 YFSETQ. This CDR3 is 17 amino acids long. J was trimmed by 4 bases and V by 0 bases; bases with no gene match: 8. The CDR3 sequence: CASSLARVAGVYNEQFF. The CDR3, as DNA: TGCGCCAGCAGCTTGGCAAGGGTAGCGGGGGTTTACAATGAGCAGTTCTTC. Using reference TRBV5-1 and TRBJ2-1 for the parts outside the CDR3, the full variable domain is KAGVTQTPRYLIKTRGQQVTLSCSPISGHRSVSWYQQTPGQGLQFLFEYFSETQRNKGNFPGRFSGRQFSNSRSEMNVSTLELGDSALYLCASSLARVAGVYNEQFFGPGTRLTVL.